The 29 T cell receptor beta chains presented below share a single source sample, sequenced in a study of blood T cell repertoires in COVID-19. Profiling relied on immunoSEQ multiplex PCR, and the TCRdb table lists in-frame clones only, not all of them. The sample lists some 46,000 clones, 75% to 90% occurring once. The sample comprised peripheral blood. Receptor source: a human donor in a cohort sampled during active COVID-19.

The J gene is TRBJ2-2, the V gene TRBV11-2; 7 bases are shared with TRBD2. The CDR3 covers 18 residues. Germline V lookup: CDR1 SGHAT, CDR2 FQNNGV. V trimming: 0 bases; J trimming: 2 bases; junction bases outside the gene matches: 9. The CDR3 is CASSLDPFREENTGELFF. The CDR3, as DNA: TGTGCCAGCAGCTTAGATCCTTTCCGGGAGGAAAACACCGGGGAGCTGTTTTTT.

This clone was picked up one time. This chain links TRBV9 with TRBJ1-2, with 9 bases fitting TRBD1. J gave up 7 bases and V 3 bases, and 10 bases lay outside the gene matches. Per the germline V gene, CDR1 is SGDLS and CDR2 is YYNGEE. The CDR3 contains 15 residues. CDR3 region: CASSAEGGTGIGYTF. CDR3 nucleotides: TGTGCCAGCAGCGCCGAGGGGGGGACAGGGATTGGCTACACCTTC.

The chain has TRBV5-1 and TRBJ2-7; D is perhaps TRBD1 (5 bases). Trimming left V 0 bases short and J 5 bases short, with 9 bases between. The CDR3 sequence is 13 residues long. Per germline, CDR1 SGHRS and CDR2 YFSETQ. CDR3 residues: CASSLAQGHEQYF. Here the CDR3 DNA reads TGCGCCAGCAGCTTGGCGCAGGGCCACGAGCAGTACTTC.

This CDR3 is CASSARGLAVYEQYF. The CDR3 DNA sequence: TGTGCCAGCAGCGCTAGGGGACTAGCCGTCTACGAGCAGTACTTC. The V call is TRBV7-6, the J call TRBJ2-7, with 9 bases identical to TRBD2. V shed 5 bases, J shed 3 bases, and the junction held 8 bases outside the gene matches. The CDR3 is made up of 15 amino acids. CDR1 and CDR2 from the germline V gene are SGHVS and FNYEAQ.

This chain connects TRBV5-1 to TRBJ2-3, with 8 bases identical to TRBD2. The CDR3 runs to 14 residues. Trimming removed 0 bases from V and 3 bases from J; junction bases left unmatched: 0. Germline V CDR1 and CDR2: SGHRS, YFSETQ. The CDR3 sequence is CASSLGLATDTQYF. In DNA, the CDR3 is TGCGCCAGCAGCTTGGGACTAGCGACAGATACGCAGTATTTT.

This chain's CDR3 is CASSGTGGTDTQYF. CDR3 nucleotide sequence: TGTGCCAGCAGTGGAACAGGGGGCACAGATACGCAGTATTTT. The genes are TRBV6-4 and TRBJ2-3, with 7 bases aligning to TRBD1. The CDR3 sequence is 14 residues long. Germline V gene data show CDR1 as MRHNA and CDR2 as SNTAGT. After removal of 4 bases from V and 1 base from J, the junction contained 2 bases not matched to a gene.

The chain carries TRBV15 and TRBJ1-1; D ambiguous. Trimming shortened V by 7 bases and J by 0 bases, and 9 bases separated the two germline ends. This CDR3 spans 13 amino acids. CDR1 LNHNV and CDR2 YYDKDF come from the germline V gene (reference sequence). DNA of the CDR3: TGTGCCACCAAGTGGGCGATGAACACTGAAGCTTTCTTT. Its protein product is CATKWAMNTEAFF.

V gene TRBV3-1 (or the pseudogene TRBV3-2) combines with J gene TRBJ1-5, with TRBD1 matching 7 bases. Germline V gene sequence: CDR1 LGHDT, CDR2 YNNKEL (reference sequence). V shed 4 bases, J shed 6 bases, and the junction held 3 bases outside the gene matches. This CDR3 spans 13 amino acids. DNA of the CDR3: TGTGCCAGCAGCCTTGACAGGGCTCAGCCCCAGCATTTT. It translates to CASSLDRAQPQHF.

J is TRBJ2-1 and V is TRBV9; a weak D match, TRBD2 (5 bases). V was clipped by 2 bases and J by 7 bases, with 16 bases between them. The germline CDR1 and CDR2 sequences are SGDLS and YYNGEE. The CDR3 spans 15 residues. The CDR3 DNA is TGTGCCAGCAGCGTCGGTGGGAGTGGTGGGAATGAGCAGTTCTTC. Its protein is CASSVGGSGGNEQFF. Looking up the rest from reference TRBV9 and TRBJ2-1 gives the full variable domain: DSGVTQTPKHLITATGQRVTLRCSPRSGDLSVYWYQQSLDQGLQFLIQYYNGEERAKGNILERFSAQQFPDLHSELNLSSLELGDSALYFCASSVGGSGGNEQFFGPGTRLTVL.

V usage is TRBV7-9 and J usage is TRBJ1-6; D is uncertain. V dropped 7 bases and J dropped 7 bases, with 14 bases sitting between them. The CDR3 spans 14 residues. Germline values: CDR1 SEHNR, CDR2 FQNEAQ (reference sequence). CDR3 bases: TGTGCCAGCATCAGACTCGGTGGCAATTCACCCCTCCACTTT. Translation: CASIRLGGNSPLHF.

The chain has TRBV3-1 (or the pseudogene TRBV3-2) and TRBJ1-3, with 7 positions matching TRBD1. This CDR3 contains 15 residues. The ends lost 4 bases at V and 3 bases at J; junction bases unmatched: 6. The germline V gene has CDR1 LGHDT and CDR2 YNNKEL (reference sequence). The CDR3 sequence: CASSRVQGSGNTIYF. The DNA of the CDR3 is TGTGCCAGCAGCCGAGTACAGGGGAGTGGAAACACCATATATTTT.

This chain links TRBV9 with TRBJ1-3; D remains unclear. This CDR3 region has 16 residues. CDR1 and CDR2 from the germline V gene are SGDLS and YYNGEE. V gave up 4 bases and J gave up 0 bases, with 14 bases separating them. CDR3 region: CASSLMTGNSGNTIYF. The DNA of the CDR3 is TGTGCCAGCAGCCTAATGACGGGGAACTCTGGAAACACCATATATTTT. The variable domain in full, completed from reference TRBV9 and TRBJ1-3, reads DSGVTQTPKHLITATGQRVTLRCSPRSGDLSVYWYQQSLDQGLQFLIQYYNGEERAKGNILERFSAQQFPDLHSELNLSSLELGDSALYFCASSLMTGNSGNTIYFGEGSWLTVV.

The CDR3 region is CASSLLPRPSGVYEQYF. CDR3 bases: TGTGCCAGCAGCTTACTCCCCCGCCCTAGCGGAGTCTACGAGCAGTACTTC. V gene TRBV7-2 combines with J gene TRBJ2-7; 7 bases match TRBD2. The CDR3 length is 17 residues. After removal of 2 bases from V and 3 bases from J, the junction contained 13 bases not matched to a gene. Germline V CDR1 and CDR2: SGHTA, FQGNSA.

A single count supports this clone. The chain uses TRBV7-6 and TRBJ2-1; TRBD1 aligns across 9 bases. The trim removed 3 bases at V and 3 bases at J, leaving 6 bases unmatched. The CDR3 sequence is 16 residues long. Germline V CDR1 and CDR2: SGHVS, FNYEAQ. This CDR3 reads CASSFIGTGSYNEQFF. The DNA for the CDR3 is TGTGCCAGCAGCTTTATTGGGACAGGGAGCTACAATGAGCAGTTCTTC.

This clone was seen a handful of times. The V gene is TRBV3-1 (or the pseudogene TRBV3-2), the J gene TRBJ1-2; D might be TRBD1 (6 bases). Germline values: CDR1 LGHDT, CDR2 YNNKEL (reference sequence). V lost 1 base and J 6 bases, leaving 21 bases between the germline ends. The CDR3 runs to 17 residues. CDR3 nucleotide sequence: TGTGCCAGCAGCCAAGTATTGGGGGGGCCGACCACTCATGGCTACACCTTC. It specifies CASSQVLGGPTTHGYTF.

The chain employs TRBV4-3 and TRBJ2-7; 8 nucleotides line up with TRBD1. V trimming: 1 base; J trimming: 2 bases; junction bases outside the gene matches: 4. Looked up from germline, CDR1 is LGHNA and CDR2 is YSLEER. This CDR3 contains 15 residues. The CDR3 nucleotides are TGCGCCAGCAGCCAAGTAGGGACAGGAACCTACGAGCAGTACTTC. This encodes CASSQVGTGTYEQYF.

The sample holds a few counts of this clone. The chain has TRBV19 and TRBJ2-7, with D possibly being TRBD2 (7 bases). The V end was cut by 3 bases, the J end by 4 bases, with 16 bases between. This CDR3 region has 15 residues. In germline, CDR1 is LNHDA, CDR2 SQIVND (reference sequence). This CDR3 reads CASSMRRGPGYEQYF. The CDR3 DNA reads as TGTGCCAGTAGTATGCGGCGGGGGCCAGGGTACGAGCAGTACTTC.

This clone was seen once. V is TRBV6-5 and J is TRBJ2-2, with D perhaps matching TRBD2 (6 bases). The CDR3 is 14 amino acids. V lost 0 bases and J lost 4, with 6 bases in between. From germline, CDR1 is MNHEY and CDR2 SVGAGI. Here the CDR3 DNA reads TGTGCCAGCAGTTACTCGGGGGGCACCGGGGAGCTGTTTTTT. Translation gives CASSYSGGTGELFF.

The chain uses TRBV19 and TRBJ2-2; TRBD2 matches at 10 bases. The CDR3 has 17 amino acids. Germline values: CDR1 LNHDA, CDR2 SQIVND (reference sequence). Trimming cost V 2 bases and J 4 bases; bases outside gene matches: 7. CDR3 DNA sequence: TGTGCCAGTAGTATAAAGGGGGTAGCGGGAGGCACCGGGGAGCTGTTTTTT. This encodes CASSIKGVAGGTGELFF. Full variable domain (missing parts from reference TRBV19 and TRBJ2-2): DGGITQSPKYLFRKEGQNVTLSCEQNLNHDAMYWYRQDPGQGLRLIYYSQIVNDFQKGDIAEGYSVSREKKESFPLTVTSAQKNPTAFYLCASSIKGVAGGTGELFFGEGSRLTVL.

The CDR3 sequence: CASRIRTSGSIPSYNEQFF. The CDR3 DNA reads as TGTGCAAGTCGCATACGGACTAGCGGGAGTATCCCTTCCTACAATGAGCAGTTCTTC. This rearrangement joins TRBV12-2 to TRBJ2-1; TRBD2, as called in the table, went unchecked against the DNA. TRBV12-2 is a recognized pseudogene. The CDR3 loop spans 19 amino acids.

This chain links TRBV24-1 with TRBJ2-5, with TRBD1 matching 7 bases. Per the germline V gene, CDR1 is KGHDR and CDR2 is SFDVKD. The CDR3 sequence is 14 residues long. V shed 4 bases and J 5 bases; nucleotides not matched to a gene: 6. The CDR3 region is CATSDQNRGETQYF. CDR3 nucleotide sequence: TGTGCCACCAGTGACCAGAACAGGGGTGAGACCCAGTACTTC.

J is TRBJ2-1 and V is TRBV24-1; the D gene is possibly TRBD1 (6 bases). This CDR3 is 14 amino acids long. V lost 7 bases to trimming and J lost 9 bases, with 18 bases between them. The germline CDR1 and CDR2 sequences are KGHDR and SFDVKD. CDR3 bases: TGTGCCACCAGGTCGAACAGGGAAGTTGCTGAGCAGTTCTTC. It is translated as CATRSNREVAEQFF.

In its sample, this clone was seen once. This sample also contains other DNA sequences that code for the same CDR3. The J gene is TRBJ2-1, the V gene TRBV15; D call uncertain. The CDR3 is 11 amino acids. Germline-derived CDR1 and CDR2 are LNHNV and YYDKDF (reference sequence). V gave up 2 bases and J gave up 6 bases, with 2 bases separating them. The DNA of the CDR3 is TGTGCCACCAGCAGACTCAATGAGCAGTTCTTC. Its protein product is CATSRLNEQFF.

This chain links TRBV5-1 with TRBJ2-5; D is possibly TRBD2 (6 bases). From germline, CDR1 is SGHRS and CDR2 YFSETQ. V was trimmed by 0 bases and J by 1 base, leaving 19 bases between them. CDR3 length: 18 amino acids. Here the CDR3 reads CASSLGRRGSPPQETQYF. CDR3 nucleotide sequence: TGCGCCAGCAGCTTGGGTCGGAGGGGTAGCCCGCCCCAAGAGACCCAGTACTTC.

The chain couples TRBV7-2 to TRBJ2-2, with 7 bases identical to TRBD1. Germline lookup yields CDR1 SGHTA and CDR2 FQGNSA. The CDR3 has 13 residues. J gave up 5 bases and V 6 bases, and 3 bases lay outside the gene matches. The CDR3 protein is CASRRDRTGELFF. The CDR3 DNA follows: TGTGCCAGCAGAAGGGACAGAACCGGGGAGCTGTTTTTT.

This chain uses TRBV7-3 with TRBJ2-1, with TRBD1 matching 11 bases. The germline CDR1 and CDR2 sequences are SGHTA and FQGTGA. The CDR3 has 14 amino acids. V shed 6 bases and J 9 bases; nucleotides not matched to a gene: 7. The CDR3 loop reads CASSPGQGEGEQFF. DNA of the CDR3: TGTGCCAGCAGTCCGGGACAGGGGGAGGGTGAGCAGTTCTTC.

CDR3 loop: CATLGQGALRTRGYTF. The CDR3 bases are TGTGCCACCCTCGGACAGGGGGCGCTTCGTACGAGAGGCTACACCTTC. The chain has TRBV19 and TRBJ1-2; 11 bases are a match to TRBD1. The CDR3 has 16 residues. Germline CDR1 reads LNHDA; CDR2 reads SQIVND (reference sequence). V trimming: 10 bases; J trimming: 8 bases; junction bases outside the gene matches: 18.

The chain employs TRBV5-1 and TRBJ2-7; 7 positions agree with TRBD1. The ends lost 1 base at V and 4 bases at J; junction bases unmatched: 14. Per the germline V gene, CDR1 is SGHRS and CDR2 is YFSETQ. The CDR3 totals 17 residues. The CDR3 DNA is TGCGCCAGCAGCTTGTCATTCCGGGTAGGGGGCTTTTACGAGCAGTACTTC. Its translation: CASSLSFRVGGFYEQYF.

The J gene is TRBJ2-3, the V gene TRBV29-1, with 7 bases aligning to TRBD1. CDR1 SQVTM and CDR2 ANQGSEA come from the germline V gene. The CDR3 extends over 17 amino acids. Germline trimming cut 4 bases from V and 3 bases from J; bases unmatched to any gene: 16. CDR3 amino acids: CSVVRLSKGADTDTQYF. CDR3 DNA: TGCAGCGTTGTGCGACTCTCTAAGGGGGCCGATACAGATACGCAGTATTTT.